This entry describes one T cell receptor (beta chain). Its antigen is unidentified. The data belong to a study of T cell responses to AZD1222 COVID-19 vaccine. Study context: Timing groups of about 4 and about 12 weeks for second doses were pooled.

V lost 0 bases and J lost 7; bases outside the gene matches: 14. Germline V lookup: CDR1 LGHNA, CDR2 YSLEER. The CDR3 totals 18 residues. Findings and limits, study-wide: Unmutated variant regions are reportedly the target of nearly half of TCRs that are spike-specific. Only after the peak T cell response were repertoires sampled.

The data were produced by immunoSEQ multiplex PCR, yet TCRdb's version contains in-frame clones alone and is incomplete. Here the sample spans about 78,000 clones, about 90% being singletons. The sample was peripheral blood, taken on day 0 of AZD1222 vaccination. The V call is TRBV4-3, the J call TRBJ1-4, with TRBD1 identical over 7 bases. This TCR came from an adult in good health. The CDR3 DNA reads as TGCGCCAGCAGCCAAGATGGGGCAGGGGGTAGCTATGGTGAAAAACTGTTTTTT. Residues: CASSQDGAGGSYGEKLFF.